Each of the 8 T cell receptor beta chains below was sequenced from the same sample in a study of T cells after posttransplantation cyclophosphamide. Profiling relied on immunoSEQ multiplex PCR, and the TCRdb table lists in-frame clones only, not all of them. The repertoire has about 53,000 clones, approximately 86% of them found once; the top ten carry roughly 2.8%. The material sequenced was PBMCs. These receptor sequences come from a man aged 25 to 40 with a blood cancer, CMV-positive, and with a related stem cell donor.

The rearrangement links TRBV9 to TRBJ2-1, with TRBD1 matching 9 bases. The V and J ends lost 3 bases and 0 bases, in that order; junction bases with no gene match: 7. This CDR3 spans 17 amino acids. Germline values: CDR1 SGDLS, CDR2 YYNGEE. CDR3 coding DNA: TGTGCCAGCAGCGGGGGACAGGGTGGGAGCTCCTACAATGAGCAGTTCTTC. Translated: CASSGGQGGSSYNEQFF.

The CDR3 DNA reads TGCGCCAGCAGCTTAGGCAGGGTGACAGATACGCAGTATTTT. Its translation: CASSLGRVTDTQYF. The V gene is TRBV5-1, the J gene TRBJ2-3, with D tentatively TRBD1 (5 bases). Trimming cost V 2 bases and J 3 bases, with 10 bases left between them. Germline V gene lookup returns CDR1 SGHRS and CDR2 YFSETQ. CDR3 length equals 14 residues.

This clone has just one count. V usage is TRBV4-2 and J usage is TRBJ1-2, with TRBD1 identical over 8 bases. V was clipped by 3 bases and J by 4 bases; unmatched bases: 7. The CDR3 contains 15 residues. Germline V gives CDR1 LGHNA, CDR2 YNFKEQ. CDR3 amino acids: CASSHAQGAAYGYTF. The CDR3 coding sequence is TGTGCCAGCAGCCACGCCCAGGGGGCGGCCTATGGCTACACCTTC.

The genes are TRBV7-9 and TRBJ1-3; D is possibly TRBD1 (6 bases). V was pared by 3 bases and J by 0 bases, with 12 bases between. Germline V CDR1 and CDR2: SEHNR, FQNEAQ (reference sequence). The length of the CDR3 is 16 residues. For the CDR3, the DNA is TGTGCCAGCAGCTTTTACGACAGGAGCTCTGGAAACACCATATATTTT. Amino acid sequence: CASSFYDRSSGNTIYF. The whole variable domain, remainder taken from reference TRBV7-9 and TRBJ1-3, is DTGVSQNPRHKITKRGQNVTFRCDPISEHNRLYWYRQTLGQGPEFLTYFQNEAQLEKSRLLSDRFSAERPKGSFSTLEIQRTEQGDSAMYLCASSFYDRSSGNTIYFGEGSWLTVV.

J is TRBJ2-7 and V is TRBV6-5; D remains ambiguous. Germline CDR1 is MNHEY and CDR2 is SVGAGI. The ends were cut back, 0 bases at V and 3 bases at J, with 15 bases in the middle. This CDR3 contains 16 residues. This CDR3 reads CASSYSTHERNYEQYF. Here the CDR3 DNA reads TGTGCCAGCAGTTACTCGACGCATGAGCGAAACTACGAGCAGTACTTC.

In DNA, the CDR3 is TGTGCCAGCAGAGGGACTAGCGGCTCCTACAGAGATGAGCAGTTCTTC. This translates into CASRGTSGSYRDEQFF. V usage is TRBV28 and J usage is TRBJ2-1, with 11 positions matching TRBD2. Per germline, CDR1 MDHEN and CDR2 SYDVKM. V lost 6 bases to trimming and J lost 8 bases; unmatched junction nucleotides: 12. CDR3 length equals 16 residues.

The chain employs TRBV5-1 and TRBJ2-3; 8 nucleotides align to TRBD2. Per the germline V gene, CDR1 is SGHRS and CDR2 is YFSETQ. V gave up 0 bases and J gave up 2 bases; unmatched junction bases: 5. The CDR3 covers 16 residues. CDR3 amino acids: CASSLGGREDTDTQYF. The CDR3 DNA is TGCGCCAGCAGCTTGGGAGGGCGGGAGGACACAGATACGCAGTATTTT.

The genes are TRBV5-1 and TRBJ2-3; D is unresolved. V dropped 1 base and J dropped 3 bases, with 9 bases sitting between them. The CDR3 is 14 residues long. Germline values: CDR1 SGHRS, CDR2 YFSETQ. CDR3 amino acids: CASSLTISTDTQYF. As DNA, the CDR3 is TGCGCCAGCAGCTTGACTATTTCAACAGATACGCAGTATTTT. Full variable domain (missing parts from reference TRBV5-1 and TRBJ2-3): KAGVTQTPRYLIKTRGQQVTLSCSPISGHRSVSWYQQTPGQGLQFLFEYFSETQRNKGNFPGRFSGRQFSNSRSEMNVSTLELGDSALYLCASSLTISTDTQYFGPGTRLTVL.